The 13 T cell receptor beta chains given below trace back to one sample, sequenced in a study of beta chain features in type 1 diabetes. Isolated RNA was reverse transcribed in full, so expressed TCRB transcripts were sequenced. The table came from immunoSEQ multiplex PCR; TCRdb's copy has only in-frame clones and leaves some out. The sample lists 970,000 or so clones; roughly 16% were seen once. Input material: naive CD4+ T cells from blood. These receptors all come from a woman younger than 30 in good health.

V is TRBV27 and J is TRBJ1-1; tentative D call: TRBD1 (5 bases). The CDR3 covers 14 residues. The ends were cut back, 3 bases at V and 0 bases at J, with 8 bases in the middle. Germline CDR1 reads MNHEY; CDR2 reads SMNVEV (reference sequence). The CDR3 reads CASSFSGLNTEAFF. As DNA, the CDR3 is TGTGCCAGCAGTTTTTCAGGGCTGAACACTGAAGCTTTCTTT.

This clone occurred a few times. The rearrangement uses TRBV25-1 and TRBJ2-5, with TRBD1 matching 8 bases. Trimming cost V 3 bases and J 5 bases; bases outside gene matches: 8. Germline CDR1 MGHDK, CDR2 SYGVNS. CDR3 length equals 15 residues. Written as DNA, the CDR3 is TGTGCCAGCAGTGATCAACCAGGGGGCATCGAGACCCAGTACTTC. Translating gives CASSDQPGGIETQYF.

This clone was detected only a few times. This chain connects TRBV28 to TRBJ2-5, with TRBD2 matching over 8 bases. The CDR3 loop spans 13 amino acids. The germline gives CDR1 MDHEN, CDR2 SYDVKM. After removal of 6 bases from V and 5 bases from J, the junction contained 5 bases not matched to a gene. The CDR3 spells CASSPSGPETQYF. The CDR3 DNA reads as TGTGCCAGCAGCCCTAGCGGGCCGGAGACCCAGTACTTC.

This sequence joins TRBV28 and TRBJ2-7; 10 bases line up with TRBD2. Losses at the gene ends were 3 bases for V and 2 bases for J; bases not matched to a gene: 7. CDR3 length: 16 residues. Germline V gene sequence: CDR1 MDHEN, CDR2 SYDVKM. The CDR3 spells CASSFGRAGGPYEQYF. CDR3 bases: TGTGCCAGCAGTTTCGGTAGAGCGGGAGGGCCCTACGAGCAGTACTTC. Together with reference TRBV28 and TRBJ2-7, the CDR3 gives the full variable domain: DVKVTQSSRYLVKRTGEKVFLECVQDMDHENMFWYRQDPGLGLRLIYFSYDVKMKEKGDIPEGYSVSREKKERFSLILESASTNQTSMYLCASSFGRAGGPYEQYFGPGTRLTVT.

A few counts support this clone. V is TRBV4-3 and J is TRBJ1-3; TRBD1 is a possible D gene (6 bases). V was pared by 1 base and J by 4 bases, with 11 bases between. Germline V gene data show CDR1 as LGHNA and CDR2 as YSLEER. The CDR3 loop spans 15 amino acids. CDR3 amino acids: CASSQAAGAGNTIYF. CDR3 in DNA: TGCGCCAGCAGCCAAGCTGCAGGGGCCGGAAACACCATATATTTT.

The gene calls are TRBV7-6 and TRBJ1-5; 7 bases line up with TRBD1. V lost 8 bases, J lost 6 bases, and 10 bases stayed unmatched. The V gene's germline CDR1 is SGHVS and CDR2 FNYEAQ. This CDR3 has 14 amino acids. Here the CDR3 reads CASSYGQGGQPQHF. As DNA, the CDR3 is TGTGCCAGCTCATACGGGCAGGGGGGTCAGCCCCAGCATTTT.

The chain combines TRBV7-9 with TRBJ2-3; no clear D gene. CDR3 size: 12 residues. Germline V gene data show CDR1 as SEHNR and CDR2 as FQNEAQ (reference sequence). Trimming stripped 7 bases from V and 5 bases from J, with 10 bases between. CDR3 nucleotide sequence: TGTGCCAGCATCAGCCTCCAAGATACGCAGTATTTT. Residues: CASISLQDTQYF.

This chain links TRBV9 with TRBJ2-1, with 10 positions matching TRBD2. The CDR3 contains 17 residues. Unmatched junction bases numbered 5, after V lost 2 bases and J lost 0 bases. Germline V gene data show CDR1 as SGDLS and CDR2 as YYNGEE. Here the CDR3 DNA reads TGTGCCAGCAGCGTGACTAGCGGGCCTAGCTCCTACAATGAGCAGTTCTTC. It translates to CASSVTSGPSSYNEQFF.

This clone turned up a few times. The V and J genes are TRBV28 and TRBJ1-2; weak D call: TRBD1 (6 bases). V was pared by 2 bases and J by 5 bases, with 9 bases between. Germline CDR1 is MDHEN and CDR2 is SYDVKM. The CDR3 has 13 amino acids. In nucleotides, the CDR3 is TGTGCCAGCAGTTTAGGGACACGTTATGGCTACACCTTC. Translating gives CASSLGTRYGYTF.

This clone was observed a handful of times. This CDR3 is also generated by other DNA sequences in the sample. V gene TRBV28 combines with J gene TRBJ2-7; 9 nucleotides line up with TRBD1. Trimming took 4 bases from V and 6 from J; bases not matched to a gene: 4. The CDR3 has 13 amino acids. Germline CDR1 and CDR2: MDHEN and SYDVKM. CDR3 in amino acids: CASSSGQGSEQYF. The CDR3 region has the DNA TGTGCCAGCAGTTCGGGACAGGGTTCCGAGCAGTACTTC.

The CDR3 nucleotides are TGTGCCAGCAGTTTATCCCCCGGACTAGCGGGAGCCCAGTTCTTC. This encodes CASSLSPGLAGAQFF. V gene TRBV28 combines with J gene TRBJ2-1, with 13 nucleotides matching TRBD2. V was clipped by 1 base and J by 13 bases; unmatched bases: 7. Germline CDR1 MDHEN, CDR2 SYDVKM. The CDR3 length is 15 residues.

The gene calls are TRBV7-8 and TRBJ2-5; perhaps TRBD2 as D (5 bases). V lost 1 base, J lost 6 bases, and 15 bases lay in between. The length of the CDR3 is 15 residues. Looked up from germline, CDR1 is SGHVS and CDR2 is FQNEAQ. The CDR3 is CASSLVGGEMQTQYF. The CDR3 nucleotides read TGTGCCAGCAGCTTAGTAGGTGGGGAGATGCAGACCCAGTACTTC.

The rearrangement links TRBV21-1 to TRBJ2-6; TRBD2 is the table's D call, not checked against the DNA. TRBV21-1 is shown as a pseudogene. The CDR3 runs 19 residues. The CDR3 reads CASSKGEGYPYSGANVLTF. The CDR3 coding sequence is TGTGCCAGCAGCAAAGGGGAGGGGTACCCCTACTCTGGGGCCAACGTCCTGACTTTC.